Shown below are 17 T cell receptor delta chains from a single sample sequenced in a study of fetal and pediatric gammadelta thymocytes. TCRdb fed the reads to CATT. This sample has roughly 2,000 delta-chain clones; around a quarter occur once, and the top ten carry about 4.4%. The sequenced sample consisted of non-Vgamma9Vdelta2 gamma-delta T cells from the thymus. Subset reported: CD3+gammadeltaTCR+ thymocytes not co-expressing Vgamma9 and Vdelta2. The receptors were gathered from a child who underwent cardiac surgery and was recorded as healthy.

V usage is TRDV1 and J usage is TRDJ1; D perhaps matches TRDD3 (5 bases). The CDR3 has 15 residues. The germline V gene has CDR1 TSWWSYY and CDR2 QGS. The V end was cut by 4 bases, the J end by 0 bases, with 12 bases between. The CDR3 here is CALGASWVYTDKLIF. In DNA, the CDR3 is TGTGCTCTTGGGGCATCCTGGGTGTACACCGATAAACTCATCTTT.

This clone is large. The chain is built from TRAV29/DV5 and TRDJ1; the D gene is possibly TRDD3 (6 bases). The CDR3 extends over 16 amino acids. V was cut by 6 bases and J by 1 base, with 22 bases left in between. Germline CDR1 and CDR2: NSMFDY and ISSIKDK. CDR3 region: CAGTTRRYASTDKLIF. In DNA, the CDR3 is TGTGCAGGAACCACGCGCAGATACGCGAGCACCGATAAACTCATCTTT.

The chain carries TRDV1 and TRDJ1; 10 nucleotides agree with TRDD3. V was clipped by 0 bases and J by 4 bases; unmatched bases: 11. CDR3 length equals 18 residues. The V gene's germline CDR1 is TSWWSYY and CDR2 QGS. The chain's CDR3 is CALGELHRDGGYVDKLIF. CDR3 DNA: TGTGCTCTTGGGGAACTTCATCGGGACGGGGGATACGTCGATAAACTCATCTTT.

Points on this clone: A much larger clone sits a single nucleotide away, making a read error possible. V usage is TRAV23/DV6 and J usage is TRDJ1, with 11 bases lining up with TRDD3. There are 23 residues in the CDR3. The germline V gene encodes CDR1 NTAFDY and CDR2 IRPDVSE (reference sequence). The CDR3 region is CAAYQTPFLLGDNSYNYTDKLTF. The CDR3 DNA is TGTGCAGCATACCAAACTCCTTTCCTACTGGGGGATAATTCGTATAATTACACCGATAAACTCACCTTT.

On this clone: This could be a read error, since a much larger clone is one nucleotide away. The DNA is left out, because the CDR3 cannot be placed on it with certainty; the CDR3 is given as TCRdb lists it. This sequence joins TRDV1 and TRDJ4; TRDD3 is the table's D call, not checked against the DNA. Ends included, the CDR3 has 18 residues. CDR1 TSWWSYY and CDR2 QGS come from the germline V gene. CDR3 protein: CALGEVCSFGDGGRPLIF.

This clone was recorded a few times. This sequence joins TRDV3 and TRDJ1; 11 bases are shared with TRDD3. With V trimmed by 2 bases and J by 3 bases, 8 bases remained unmatched. Per the germline V gene, CDR1 is TVYSNPD and CDR2 is GDNSRS (reference sequence). The CDR3 totals 15 residues. The CDR3 reads CAFALLGDKADKLIF. CDR3 coding DNA: TGTGCCTTTGCCCTACTGGGGGATAAGGCCGATAAACTCATCTTT.

Within the sample, this clone is medium-sized. Distinct nucleotide sequences in the sample also encode this CDR3. V is TRDV1 and J is TRDJ1; 13 nucleotides match TRDD3. From germline, CDR1 is TSWWSYY and CDR2 QGS. V shed 4 bases, J shed 2 bases, and the junction held 31 bases outside the gene matches. CDR3 length: 25 amino acids. The CDR3 nucleotides are TGTGCTCTTGGGGGTCCGCCCATTCCTACGCTTACTGGGGGATACGCAGCTGGAGGAACCGATAAACTCATCTTT. Its translation: CALGGPPIPTLTGGYAAGGTDKLIF.

The chain is built from TRDV1 and TRDJ1, with TRDD3 as a possible D gene (6 bases). CDR1 is TSWWSYY and CDR2 is QGS in the germline V gene. Trimming stripped 0 bases from V and 3 bases from J, with 32 bases between. The CDR3 runs to 22 residues. CDR3 residues: CALGELKIPHHLGDPEADKLIF. CDR3 DNA sequence: TGTGCTCTTGGGGAACTGAAAATTCCTCATCACCTAGGGGATCCAGAGGCCGATAAACTCATCTTT.

This clone counts as large. The sample has other DNA sequences that encode this CDR3 too. The chain couples TRDV1 to TRDJ1, with 7 nucleotides matching TRDD3. V gave up 9 bases and J gave up 0 bases; unmatched junction bases: 19. Germline V gene sequence: CDR1 TSWWSYY, CDR2 QGS. The CDR3 contains 18 residues. CDR3 sequence (DNA): TGTGCTCTGATTCTACTGGGGCACGAAAATTTGTACACCGATAAACTCATCTTT. Amino acids: CALILLGHENLYTDKLIF.

By share of the sample, this clone is medium-sized (0.01 to 0.1%). Other DNA sequences in the same sample also yield this CDR3. The chain joins TRAV38-2/DV8 to TRDJ1; 12 bases are a match to TRDD3. This CDR3 has 22 residues. CDR1 and CDR2 (germline): TSESDYY, QEAYKQQN. V gave up 7 bases and J gave up 1 base; unmatched junction bases: 26. The CDR3 here is CAYVVRLPTTNTGGYLTDKLIF. CDR3 nucleotide sequence: TGTGCTTATGTAGTAAGGCTTCCTACTACTAATACTGGGGGATACCTCACCGATAAACTCATCTTT.

The chain carries TRDV1 and TRDJ3, with TRDD3 matching 10 bases. The V and J ends lost 0 bases and 3 bases, in that order; junction bases with no gene match: 23. The CDR3 consists of 25 residues. Germline V CDR1 and CDR2: TSWWSYY, QGS. The CDR3 sequence: CALGELGLSSNRGIRFFWDTRQMFF. The CDR3, as DNA: TGTGCTCTTGGGGAACTAGGTTTAAGCTCTAATCGGGGGATACGCTTTTTCTGGGACACCCGACAGATGTTTTTC.

The count of this clone is one. A much more abundant neighbour one base away suggests this may be a read error. This chain connects TRDV1 to TRDJ1, with D possibly matching TRDD3 (5 bases). The CDR3 covers 18 residues. V was cut by 2 bases and J by 0 bases, with 19 bases left in between. Germline CDR1 is TSWWSYY and CDR2 is QGS. This CDR3 is CALGEAPPFGDHTDKLIF. CDR3 bases: TGTGCTCTTGGGGAAGCCCCTCCTTTCGGGGACCACACCGATAAACTCATCTTT.

Within the sample, this clone is medium-sized. The V gene is TRDV1, the J gene TRDJ1; 13 positions agree with TRDD3. Looked up from germline, CDR1 is TSWWSYY and CDR2 is QGS. The J segment lost 1 base and the V segment lost 2 bases, leaving 25 bases of the junction unmatched. The CDR3 consists of 24 residues. The CDR3 nucleotides are TGTGCTCTTGGGGAATTGGTGGCCTCCCCTCACGGGCCCTACTGGGGGATACGCACCGATAAACTCATCTTT. Protein: CALGELVASPHGPYWGIRTDKLIF.

This clone is labeled large (0.1 to 1%). V gene TRDV1 combines with J gene TRDJ1; TRDD2 or TRDD3 may be the D gene (7 bases each). V gave up 5 bases and J gave up 6 bases, with 25 bases separating them. Germline V lookup: CDR1 TSWWSYY, CDR2 QGS. This CDR3 spans 17 amino acids. In DNA form, the CDR3 reads TGTGCTCTTGGGAGATCCTTCCTCCGTACTGGGGCAAATAAACTCATCTTT. This sequence encodes CALGRSFLRTGANKLIF.

Remarks on this clone: A much more abundant neighbour one base away suggests this may be a read error. The sample holds other DNA sequences that translate to the same CDR3. The rearrangement joins TRDV3 to TRDJ1; TRDD3 agrees at 10 bases. Germline lookup yields CDR1 TVYSNPD and CDR2 GDNSRS (reference sequence). The CDR3 is 18 residues long. CDR3 in amino acids: CAFSVLGDSQSVTDKLIF. The CDR3 DNA reads as TGTGCCTTTTCTGTACTGGGGGATTCGCAAAGTGTCACCGATAAGCTCATCTTT.

As concerns this clone: This sequence may be a read error, since a much larger clone differs from it by one base. This sample includes further DNA sequences coding for the same CDR3. The chain combines TRDV1 with TRDJ3; the D gene is possibly TRDD3 (5 bases). Germline CDR1 TSWWSYY, CDR2 QGS. This CDR3 region has 18 residues. Written as DNA, the CDR3 is TGTGCTCTTGGCGAGGTCCCCACTAGCTCCTGGGACACTCGACAGATGTTTTTC. This translates into CALGEVPTSSWDTRQMFF.

Comment on this clone: Since a much larger clone is just one base distant, this may be a read error. Other DNA sequences in this sample translate to the same CDR3. The chain combines TRDV1 with TRDJ1; D assignment may be TRDD1 or TRDD3 (5 bases each). The germline V gene has CDR1 TSWWSYY and CDR2 QGS. The CDR3 spans 17 residues. DNA of the CDR3: TGTGCCCTTGGGGAACTAGTCGATAGTGAGCGGGCCGATAAACTCATCTTT. It encodes CALGELVDSERADKLIF.